A single T cell receptor beta chain is shown here with its context. TCRdb's copy holds only in-frame clones and misses some; the assay was immunoSEQ multiplex PCR. Of over 450,000 clones in the sample, approximately 88% were seen once. Seattle patient enrollment occurred during active infection, with longitudinal follow-up thereafter. These data originate in a study of blood T cell repertoires in COVID-19. Study information: Researchers got acute and convalescent COVID-19 samples from the United States, Italy and Spain. The analysed material was cDNA or gDNA that came from T cells, B-cell-depleted T cells, or PBMCs.

CDR1 LNHDA and CDR2 SQIVND come from the germline V gene (reference sequence). This CDR3 comprises 14 residues. V was clipped by 7 bases and J by 4 bases; unmatched bases: 9. This TCR was sampled from a woman between 45 and 65 years old with COVID-19, enrolled during active disease. This chain joins TRBV19 and TRBJ1-1; 7 nucleotides line up with TRBD1. The specimen was peripheral blood. CDR3 nucleotides: TGTGCCAGTATTTCCGACAGGGCGAGCACTGAAGCTTTCTTT. This gives the protein CASISDRASTEAFF. The complete variable domain, with remaining parts taken from reference TRBV19 and TRBJ1-1, reads DGGITQSPKYLFRKEGQNVTLSCEQNLNHDAMYWYRQDPGQGLRLIYYSQIVNDFQKGDIAEGYSVSREKKESFPLTVTSAQKNPTAFYLCASISDRASTEAFFGQGTRLTVV.